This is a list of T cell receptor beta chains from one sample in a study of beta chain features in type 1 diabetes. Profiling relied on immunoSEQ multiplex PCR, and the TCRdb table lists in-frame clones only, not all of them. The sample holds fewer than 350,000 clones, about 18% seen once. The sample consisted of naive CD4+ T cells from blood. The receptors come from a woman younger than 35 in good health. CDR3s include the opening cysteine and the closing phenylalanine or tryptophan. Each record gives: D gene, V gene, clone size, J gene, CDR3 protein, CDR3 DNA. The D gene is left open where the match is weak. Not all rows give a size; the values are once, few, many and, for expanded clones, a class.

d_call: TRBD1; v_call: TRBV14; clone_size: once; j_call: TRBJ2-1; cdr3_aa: CASSAGTGSKQFF; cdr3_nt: TGTGCCAGCAGTGCCGGGACAGGGAGTAAGCAGTTCTTC
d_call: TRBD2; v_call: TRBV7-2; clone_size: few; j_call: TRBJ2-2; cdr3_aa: CASRGTSGNTGELFF; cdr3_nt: TGTGCCTCCCGGGGGACTAGCGGGAACACCGGGGAGCTGTTTTTT
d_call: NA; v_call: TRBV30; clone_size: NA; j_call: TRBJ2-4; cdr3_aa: CAWSVHIAKNIQYF; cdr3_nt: TGTGCCTGGAGTGTACACATAGCCAAAAACATTCAGTACTTC
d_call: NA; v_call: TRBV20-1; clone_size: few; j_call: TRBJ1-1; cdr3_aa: CSASMRTEAFF; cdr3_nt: TGCAGTGCTAGTATGCGCACTGAAGCTTTCTTT
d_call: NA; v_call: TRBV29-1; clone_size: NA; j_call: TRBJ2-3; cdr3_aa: CSLGAVPGTDTQYF; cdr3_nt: TGCAGCCTGGGGGCAGTCCCAGGCACAGATACGCAGTATTTT
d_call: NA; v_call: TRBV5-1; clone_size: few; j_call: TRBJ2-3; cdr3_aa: CASSPQRSTDTQYF; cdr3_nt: TGCGCCAGCAGCCCTCAGCGGAGCACAGATACGCAGTATTTT
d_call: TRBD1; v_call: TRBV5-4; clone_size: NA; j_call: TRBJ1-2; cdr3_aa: CASSLEDRALGYGYTF; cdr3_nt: TGTGCCAGCAGCTTGGAGGACAGGGCGTTAGGCTATGGCTACACCTTC
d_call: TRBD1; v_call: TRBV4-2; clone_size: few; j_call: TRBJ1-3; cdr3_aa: CASSQVTGVSGNTIYF; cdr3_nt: TGTGCCAGCAGCCAGGTGACAGGGGTCTCTGGAAACACCATATATTTT
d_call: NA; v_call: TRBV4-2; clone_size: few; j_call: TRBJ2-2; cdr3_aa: CASSQGTSVGMDTGELFF; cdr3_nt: TGTGCCAGCAGCCAAGGGACATCTGTCGGAATGGACACCGGGGAGCTGTTTTTT
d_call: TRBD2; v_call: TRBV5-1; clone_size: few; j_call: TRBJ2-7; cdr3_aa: CASSLRGGRGSEQYF; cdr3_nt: TGCGCCAGCAGCTTACGGGGGGGCCGAGGGAGCGAGCAGTACTTC
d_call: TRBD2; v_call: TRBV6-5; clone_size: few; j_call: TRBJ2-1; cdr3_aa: CASSSLAGSYNEQFF; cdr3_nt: TGTGCCAGCAGTAGTTTAGCGGGGTCCTACAATGAGCAGTTCTTC
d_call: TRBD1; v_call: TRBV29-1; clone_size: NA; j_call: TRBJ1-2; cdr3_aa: CSAGQGQVGYTF; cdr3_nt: TGCAGCGCTGGACAGGGGCAAGTTGGCTACACCTTC
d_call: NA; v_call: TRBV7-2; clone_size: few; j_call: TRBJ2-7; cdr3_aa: CASSSLYEQYF; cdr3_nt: TGTGCCAGCAGCTCACTCTACGAGCAGTACTTC
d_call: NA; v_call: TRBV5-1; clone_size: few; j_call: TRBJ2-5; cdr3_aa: CASSLGLPGNRETQYF; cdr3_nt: TGCGCCAGCAGCCTCGGACTCCCTGGTAATCGAGAGACCCAGTACTTC
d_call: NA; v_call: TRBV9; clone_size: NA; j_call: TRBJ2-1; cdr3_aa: CASSVAPLNEQFF; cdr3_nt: TGTGCCAGCAGCGTAGCCCCCCTGAATGAGCAGTTCTTC
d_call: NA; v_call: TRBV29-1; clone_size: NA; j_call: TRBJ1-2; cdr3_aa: CSVDQVNYGYTF; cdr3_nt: TGCAGCGTCGACCAGGTTAACTATGGCTACACCTTC
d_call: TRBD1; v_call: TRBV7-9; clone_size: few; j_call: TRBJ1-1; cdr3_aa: CASSITGGAGGTEAFF; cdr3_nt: TGTGCCAGCAGCATAACAGGGGGCGCAGGGGGAACTGAAGCTTTCTTT